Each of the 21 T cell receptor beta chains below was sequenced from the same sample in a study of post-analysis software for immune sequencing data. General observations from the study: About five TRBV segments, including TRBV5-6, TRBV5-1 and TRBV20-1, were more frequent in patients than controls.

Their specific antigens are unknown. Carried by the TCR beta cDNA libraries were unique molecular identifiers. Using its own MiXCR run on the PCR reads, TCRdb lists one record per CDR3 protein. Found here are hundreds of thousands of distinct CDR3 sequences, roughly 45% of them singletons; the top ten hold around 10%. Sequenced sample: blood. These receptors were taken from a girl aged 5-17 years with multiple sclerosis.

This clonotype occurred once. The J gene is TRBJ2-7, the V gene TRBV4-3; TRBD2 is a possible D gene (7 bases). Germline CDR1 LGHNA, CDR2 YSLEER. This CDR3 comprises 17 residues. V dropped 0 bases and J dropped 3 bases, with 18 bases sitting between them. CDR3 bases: TGCGCCAGCAGCCAAGACGTGTACGGGGGGCTACTCTACGAGCAGTACTTC. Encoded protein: CASSQDVYGGLLYEQYF.

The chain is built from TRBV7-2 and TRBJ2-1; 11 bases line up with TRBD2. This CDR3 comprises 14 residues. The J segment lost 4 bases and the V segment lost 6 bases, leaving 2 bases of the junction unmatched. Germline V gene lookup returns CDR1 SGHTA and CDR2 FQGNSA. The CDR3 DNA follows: TGTGCCAGCAGGACTAGCGGGATTTACAATGAGCAGTTCTTC. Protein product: CASRTSGIYNEQFF.

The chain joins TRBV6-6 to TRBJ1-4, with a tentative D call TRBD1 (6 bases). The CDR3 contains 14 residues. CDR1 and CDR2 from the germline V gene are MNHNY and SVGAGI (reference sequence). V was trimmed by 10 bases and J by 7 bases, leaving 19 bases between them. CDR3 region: CATNGGAEGEKLFF. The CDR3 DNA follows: TGTGCCACAAACGGGGGGGCTGAGGGTGAAAAACTGTTTTTT.

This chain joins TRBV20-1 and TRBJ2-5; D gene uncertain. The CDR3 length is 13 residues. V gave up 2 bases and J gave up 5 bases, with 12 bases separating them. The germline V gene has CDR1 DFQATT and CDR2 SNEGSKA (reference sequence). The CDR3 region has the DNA TGCAGTGCTAGATGGAGCGCTGTGGAGACCCAGTACTTC. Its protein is CSARWSAVETQYF.

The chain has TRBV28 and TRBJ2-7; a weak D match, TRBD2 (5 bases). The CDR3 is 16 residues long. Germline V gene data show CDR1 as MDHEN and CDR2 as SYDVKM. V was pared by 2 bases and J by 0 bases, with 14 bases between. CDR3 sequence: CASSLSWWESSYEQYF. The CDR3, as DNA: TGTGCCAGCAGTTTAAGTTGGTGGGAGAGCTCCTACGAGCAGTACTTC.

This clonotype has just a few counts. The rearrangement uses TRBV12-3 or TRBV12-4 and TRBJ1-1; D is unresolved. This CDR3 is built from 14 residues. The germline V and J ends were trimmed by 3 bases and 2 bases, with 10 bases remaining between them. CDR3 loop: CASSFGQSNTEAFF. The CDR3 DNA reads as TGTGCCAGCAGTTTTGGGCAGTCTAACACTGAAGCTTTCTTT.

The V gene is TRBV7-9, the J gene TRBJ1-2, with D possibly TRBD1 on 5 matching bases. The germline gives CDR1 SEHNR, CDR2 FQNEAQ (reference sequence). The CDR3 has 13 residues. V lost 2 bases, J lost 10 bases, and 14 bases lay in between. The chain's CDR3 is CASSLSGVLDYTF. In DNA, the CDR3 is TGTGCCAGCAGCTTATCGGGGGTACTCGACTACACCTTC.

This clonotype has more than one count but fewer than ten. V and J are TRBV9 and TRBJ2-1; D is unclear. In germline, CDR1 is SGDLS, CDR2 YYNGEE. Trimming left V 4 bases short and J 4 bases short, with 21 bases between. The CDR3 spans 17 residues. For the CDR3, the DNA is TGTGCCAGCAGCCCCACGGGTGGCGGTTACCAGTACAATGAGCAGTTCTTC. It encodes CASSPTGGGYQYNEQFF. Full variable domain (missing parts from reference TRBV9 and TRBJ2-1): DSGVTQTPKHLITATGQRVTLRCSPRSGDLSVYWYQQSLDQGLQFLIQYYNGEERAKGNILERFSAQQFPDLHSELNLSSLELGDSALYFCASSPTGGGYQYNEQFFGPGTRLTVL.

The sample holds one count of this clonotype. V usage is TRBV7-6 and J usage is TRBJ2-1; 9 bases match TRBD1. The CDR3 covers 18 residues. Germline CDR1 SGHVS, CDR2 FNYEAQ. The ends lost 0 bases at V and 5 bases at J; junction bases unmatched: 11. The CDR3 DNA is TGTGCCAGCAGCTTAGCGACAGGGGGGTCTGTCGTCGACAATGAGCAGTTCTTC. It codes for CASSLATGGSVVDNEQFF.

The CDR3 protein is CASRPTSGSYEQYF. The CDR3 bases are TGTGCCAGCCGCCCGACTAGCGGGTCCTACGAGCAGTACTTC. J is TRBJ2-7 and V is TRBV28; 10 bases are a match to TRBD2. With V trimmed by 8 bases and J by 1 base, 5 bases remained unmatched. The CDR3 spans 14 residues. CDR1 MDHEN and CDR2 SYDVKM come from the germline V gene.

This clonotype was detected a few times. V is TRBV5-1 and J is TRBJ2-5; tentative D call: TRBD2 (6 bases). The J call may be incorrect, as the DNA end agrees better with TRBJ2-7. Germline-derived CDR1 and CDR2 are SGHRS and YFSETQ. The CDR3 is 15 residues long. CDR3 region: CASRSSAGLDGEQYF. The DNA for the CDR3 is TGCGCCAGCAGATCCTCGGCGGGATTGGATGGCGAGCAGTACTTC.

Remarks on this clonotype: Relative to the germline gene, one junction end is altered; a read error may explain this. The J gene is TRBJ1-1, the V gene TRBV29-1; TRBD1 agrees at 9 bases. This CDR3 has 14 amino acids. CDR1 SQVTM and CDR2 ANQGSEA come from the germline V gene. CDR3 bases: TGCAGTGTTGAAGGAAACAGGGGGCGAACTGAAGCTTTCTTT. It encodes CSVEGNRGRTEAFF.

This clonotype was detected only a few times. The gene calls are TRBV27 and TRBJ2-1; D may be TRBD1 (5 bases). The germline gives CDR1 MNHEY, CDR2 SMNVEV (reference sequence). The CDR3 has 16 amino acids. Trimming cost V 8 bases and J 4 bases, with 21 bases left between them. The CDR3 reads CASGLTLGRLYNEQFF. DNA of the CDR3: TGTGCCAGCGGCCTAACCTTGGGGCGGCTATACAATGAGCAGTTCTTC.

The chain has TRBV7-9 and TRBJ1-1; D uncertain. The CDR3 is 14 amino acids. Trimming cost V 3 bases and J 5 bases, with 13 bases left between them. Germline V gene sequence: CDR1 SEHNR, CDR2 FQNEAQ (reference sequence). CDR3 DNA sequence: TGTGCCAGCAGCTTTGCCGGGATTGGGACTGAAGCTTTCTTT. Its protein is CASSFAGIGTEAFF. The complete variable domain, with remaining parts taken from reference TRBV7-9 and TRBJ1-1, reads DTGVSQNPRHKITKRGQNVTFRCDPISEHNRLYWYRQTLGQGPEFLTYFQNEAQLEKSRLLSDRFSAERPKGSFSTLEIQRTEQGDSAMYLCASSFAGIGTEAFFGQGTRLTVV.

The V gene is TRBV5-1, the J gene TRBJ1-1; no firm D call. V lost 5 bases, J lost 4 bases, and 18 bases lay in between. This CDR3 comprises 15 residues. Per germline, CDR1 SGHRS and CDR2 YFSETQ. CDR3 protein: CASRRRGGLVTEAFF. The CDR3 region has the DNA TGCGCCAGCAGGAGGCGTGGAGGGTTGGTCACTGAAGCTTTCTTT.

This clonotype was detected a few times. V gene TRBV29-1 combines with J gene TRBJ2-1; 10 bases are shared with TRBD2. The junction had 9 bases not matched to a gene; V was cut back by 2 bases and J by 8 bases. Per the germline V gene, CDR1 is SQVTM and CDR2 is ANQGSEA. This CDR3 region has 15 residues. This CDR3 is CSVESLAGVKYEQFF. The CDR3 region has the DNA TGCAGCGTTGAATCGCTAGCGGGAGTTAAGTATGAGCAGTTCTTC.

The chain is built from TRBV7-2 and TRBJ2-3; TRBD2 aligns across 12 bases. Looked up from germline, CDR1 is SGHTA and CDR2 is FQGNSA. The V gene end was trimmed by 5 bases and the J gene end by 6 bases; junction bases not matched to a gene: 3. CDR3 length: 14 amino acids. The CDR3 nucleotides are TGTGCCAGCAGCCCTGGGACTAGCGGGGATACGCAGTATTTT. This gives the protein CASSPGTSGDTQYF.

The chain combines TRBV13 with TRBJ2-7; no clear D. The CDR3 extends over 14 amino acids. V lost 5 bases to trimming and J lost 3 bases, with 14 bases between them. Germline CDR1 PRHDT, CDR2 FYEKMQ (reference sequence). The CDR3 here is CASSLPGAVYEQYF. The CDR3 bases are TGTGCCAGCAGCCTCCCTGGCGCGGTCTACGAGCAGTACTTC.

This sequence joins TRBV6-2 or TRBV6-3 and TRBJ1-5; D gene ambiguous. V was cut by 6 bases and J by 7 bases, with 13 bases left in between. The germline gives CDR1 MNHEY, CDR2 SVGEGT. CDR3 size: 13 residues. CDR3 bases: TGTGCCAGCAGCTCGAATTCAGGACAGCCCCAGCATTTT. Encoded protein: CASSSNSGQPQHF.

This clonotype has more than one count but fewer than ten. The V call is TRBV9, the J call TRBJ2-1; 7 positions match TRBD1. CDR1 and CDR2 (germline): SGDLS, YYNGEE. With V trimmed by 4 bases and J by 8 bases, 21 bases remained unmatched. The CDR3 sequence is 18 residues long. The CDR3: CASSRFESPTGRWDEQFF. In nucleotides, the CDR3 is TGTGCCAGCAGCCGTTTCGAATCTCCGACAGGGCGATGGGATGAGCAGTTCTTC.

The CDR3, as DNA: TGTGCCACCAGCAGAGATCGGACAGGGGCTGATTCACCCCTCCACTTT. It specifies CATSRDRTGADSPLHF. V usage is TRBV15 and J usage is TRBJ1-6; 9 positions agree with TRBD1. Germline V gene data show CDR1 as LNHNV and CDR2 as YYDKDF (reference sequence). This CDR3 is built from 16 residues. V was pared by 0 bases and J by 8 bases, with 5 bases of the junction left unmatched.